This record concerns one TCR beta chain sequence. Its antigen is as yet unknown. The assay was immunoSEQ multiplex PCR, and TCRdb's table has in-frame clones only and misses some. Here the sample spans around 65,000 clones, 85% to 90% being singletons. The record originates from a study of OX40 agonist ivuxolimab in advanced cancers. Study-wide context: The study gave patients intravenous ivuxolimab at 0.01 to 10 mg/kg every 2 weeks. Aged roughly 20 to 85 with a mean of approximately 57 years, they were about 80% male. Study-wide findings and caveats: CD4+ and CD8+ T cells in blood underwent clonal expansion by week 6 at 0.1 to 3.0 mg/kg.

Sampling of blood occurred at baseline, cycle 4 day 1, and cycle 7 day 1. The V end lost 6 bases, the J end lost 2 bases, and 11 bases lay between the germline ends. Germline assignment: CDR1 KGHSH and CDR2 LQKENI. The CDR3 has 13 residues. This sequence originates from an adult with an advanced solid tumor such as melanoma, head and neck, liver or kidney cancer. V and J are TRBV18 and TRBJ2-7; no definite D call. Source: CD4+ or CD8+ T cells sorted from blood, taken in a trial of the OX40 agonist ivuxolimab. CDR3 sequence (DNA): TGTGCCAGCTCCGTCTCAGTCGCCTACGAGCAGTACTTC. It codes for CASSVSVAYEQYF.